The 27 T cell receptor beta chains below all came from one sample that was sequenced in a study of cytomegalovirus exposure and HLA in healthy donors. Vbeta (60) and Jbeta (13) primers were used in the PCR. Produced via immunoSEQ multiplex PCR; TCRdb's table is partial and in-frame only. The sample carries around 200,000 clones, more than 65% recorded once. The specimen sequenced was PBMCs. The receptors were gathered from a girl aged 2-9 years in good health and CMV-seropositive.

The chain links TRBV7-8 to TRBJ2-6; D may be TRBD1 (5 bases). Looked up from germline, CDR1 is SGHVS and CDR2 is FQNEAQ. CDR3 size: 16 residues. Trimming pared 5 bases from V and 4 bases from J, leaving 15 bases between. For the CDR3, the DNA is TGTGCCAGCAGCGGGATCAGGGCTTCGGGGGCCAACGTCCTGACTTTC. It translates to CASSGIRASGANVLTF. Drawing the rest from reference TRBV7-8 and TRBJ2-6, the complete variable domain is GAGVSQSPRYKVAKRGQDVALRCDPISGHVSLFWYQQALGQGPEFLTYFQNEAQLDKSGLPSDRFFAERPEGSVSTLKIQRTQQEDSAVYLCASSGIRASGANVLTFGAGSRLTVL.

This clone was counted once. The genes are TRBV18 and TRBJ2-7; D gene unclear. V dropped 1 base and J dropped 5 bases, with 18 bases sitting between them. In germline, CDR1 is KGHSH, CDR2 LQKENI. The CDR3 contains 16 residues. CDR3 sequence reads: CASSPLLVEARDEQYF. CDR3 nucleotide sequence: TGTGCCAGCTCACCACTATTGGTTGAGGCCCGGGACGAGCAGTACTTC.

This clone came up a few times. The rearrangement links TRBV19 to TRBJ1-5; D might be TRBD1 (5 bases). This CDR3 region has 14 residues. The V end was cut by 6 bases, the J end by 4 bases, with 13 bases between. Germline V lookup: CDR1 LNHDA, CDR2 SQIVND (reference sequence). The CDR3 region has the DNA TGTGCCAGTAGCCAGGGACTCGGGAATCAGCCCCAGCATTTT. Translated, it gives CASSQGLGNQPQHF.

V and J are TRBV19 and TRBJ1-1; 8 positions agree with TRBD1. The germline gives CDR1 LNHDA, CDR2 SQIVND (reference sequence). The CDR3 contains 16 residues. Trimming at V came to 5 bases and at J to 2 bases, leaving 10 bases not matched to a gene. CDR3: CASSRGQGNLNTEAFF. The CDR3, as DNA: TGTGCCAGTAGTCGTGGACAGGGCAATCTAAACACTGAAGCTTTCTTT.

The chain links TRBV6-6 to TRBJ2-7; D is unresolved. The CDR3 runs 12 residues. The V and J ends lost 0 bases and 5 bases respectively, with 5 bases between them. Germline-derived CDR1 and CDR2 are MNHNY and SVGAGI (reference sequence). The CDR3 bases are TGTGCCAGCAGTTACTCGGGCCACGAGCAGTACTTC. Its protein is CASSYSGHEQYF.

The chain employs TRBV30 and TRBJ1-2, with a tentative D call TRBD1 (5 bases). Germline CDR1 reads GTSNPN; CDR2 reads SVGIG (reference sequence). This CDR3 comprises 15 residues. The ends were cut back, 0 bases at V and 2 bases at J, with 13 bases in the middle. The CDR3 loop is CAWSVRRTPNYGYTF. The CDR3 nucleotides are TGTGCCTGGAGTGTACGTCGGACACCCAACTATGGCTACACCTTC.

This chain uses TRBV18 with TRBJ2-7; D uncertain. Germline loops: CDR1 KGHSH, CDR2 LQKENI. The CDR3 has 13 residues. V gave up 2 bases and J gave up 9 bases, with 14 bases separating them. The CDR3: CASSPSQALGQYF. The CDR3 DNA follows: TGTGCCAGCTCACCAAGTCAGGCACTCGGGCAGTACTTC.

The chain links TRBV30 to TRBJ1-2; 10 nucleotides agree with TRBD1. Germline CDR1 and CDR2: GTSNPN and SVGIG (reference sequence). CDR3 length: 14 residues. V shed 4 bases, J shed 3 bases, and the junction held 5 bases outside the gene matches. DNA for the CDR3: TGTGCCTGGAATCGAGGGACAGGGGACTATGGCTACACCTTC. Translation: CAWNRGTGDYGYTF. Complete variable domain (other parts from reference TRBV30 and TRBJ1-2): SQTIHQWPATLVQPVGSPLSLECTVEGTSNPNLYWYRQAAGRGLQLLFYSVGIGQISSEVPQNLSASRPQDRQFILSSKKLLLSDSGFYLCAWNRGTGDYGYTFGSGTRLTVV.

V is TRBV7-2 and J is TRBJ1-2, with 7 bases aligning to TRBD1. J was trimmed by 4 bases and V by 5 bases; bases with no gene match: 13. Germline V gene lookup returns CDR1 SGHTA and CDR2 FQGNSA. The CDR3 sequence is 16 residues long. CDR3 nucleotide sequence: TGTGCCAGCAGCCTAAGACCGTCGGACAGGAGCTATGGCTACACCTTC. It encodes CASSLRPSDRSYGYTF.

The J gene is TRBJ1-1, the V gene TRBV12-5; the D is unclear. The V gene lost 1 base and the J gene lost 3 bases, with 9 bases spanning the gap. The length of the CDR3 is 14 residues. Germline V CDR1 and CDR2: LGHNT, FRNRAP. CDR3 region: CASGLGRRDTEAFF. CDR3 in DNA: TGTGCTAGTGGTTTGGGGCGGCGGGACACTGAAGCTTTCTTT.

This clone was seen a single time. The CDR3 bases are TGCAGCGTTGTGCCAGGGGGAGGAGATCAGCCCCAGCATTTT. It codes for CSVVPGGGDQPQHF. J is TRBJ1-5 and V is TRBV29-1; TRBD1 aligns across 7 bases. Trimming took 4 bases from V and 5 from J; bases not matched to a gene: 8. Per the germline V gene, CDR1 is SQVTM and CDR2 is ANQGSEA. This CDR3 is 14 amino acids long.

This clone was observed a handful of times. The chain's CDR3 is CASSAGDRAEAFF. Here the CDR3 DNA reads TGTGCCAGCAGTGCCGGGGACAGGGCTGAAGCTTTCTTT. This chain links TRBV6-1 with TRBJ1-1, with 9 positions matching TRBD1. V lost 4 bases to trimming and J lost 6 bases; unmatched junction nucleotides: 3. The CDR3 is 13 residues long. The germline gives CDR1 MNHNS, CDR2 SASEGT.

The chain joins TRBV19 to TRBJ2-1; D possibly corresponds to TRBD2 (5 bases). Germline V gene data show CDR1 as LNHDA and CDR2 as SQIVND (reference sequence). Between the trimmed V and J ends, which lost 3 bases and 9 bases, there was a span of 12 bases. This CDR3 has 13 amino acids. The CDR3 coding sequence is TGTGCCAGTAGTATCGGGGTAACGGGTGAGCAGTTCTTC. Its translation: CASSIGVTGEQFF.

The chain recombines TRBV5-1 with TRBJ2-7, with D tentatively TRBD1 (5 bases). CDR3 size: 16 residues. Germline V lookup: CDR1 SGHRS, CDR2 YFSETQ. Trimming removed 1 base from V and 0 bases from J, with 14 bases in between. The CDR3, as DNA: TGCGCCAGCAGCTTGTCGGAAAGTGGGGCCTCCTACGAGCAGTACTTC. This encodes CASSLSESGASYEQYF.

This chain links TRBV2 with TRBJ2-3; D is perhaps TRBD2 (5 bases). The germline V and J ends were trimmed by 2 bases and 0 bases, with 9 bases remaining between them. This CDR3 contains 15 residues. Per the germline V gene, CDR1 is SNHLY and CDR2 is FYNNEI. The CDR3 region has the DNA TGTGCCAGCAGTGAAAAGCGGAGCAGCACAGATACGCAGTATTTT. Its protein product is CASSEKRSSTDTQYF.

This chain links TRBV6-5 with TRBJ2-7; 9 bases map to TRBD1. This CDR3 is built from 15 residues. V was clipped by 2 bases and J by 3 bases; unmatched bases: 5. Germline CDR1 and CDR2: MNHEY and SVGAGI. The CDR3 bases are TGTGCCAGCAGTTACACAGGGGGCTCTTACTACGAGCAGTACTTC. This gives the protein CASSYTGGSYYEQYF.

The V and J genes are TRBV7-8 and TRBJ2-1; D possibly corresponds to TRBD2 (5 bases). In germline, CDR1 is SGHVS, CDR2 FQNEAQ. The V gene lost 5 bases and the J gene lost 0 bases, with 8 bases spanning the gap. CDR3 length equals 14 residues. This CDR3 is CASSRGSSYNEQFF. The DNA of the CDR3 is TGTGCCAGCAGCCGGGGTAGCTCCTACAATGAGCAGTTCTTC.

The chain carries TRBV30 and TRBJ2-1, with 8 positions matching TRBD2. Germline CDR1 is GTSNPN and CDR2 is SVGIG (reference sequence). With V trimmed by 1 base and J by 3 bases, 5 bases remained unmatched. The CDR3 contains 15 residues. DNA of the CDR3: TGTGCCTGGAGTGAACCGGGACTAGACTACAATGAGCAGTTCTTC. Protein: CAWSEPGLDYNEQFF.

This clone came up a few times. The J gene is TRBJ1-1, the V gene TRBV5-4, with D possibly being TRBD1 (6 bases). CDR1 is SGHNT, CDR2 YYREEE, per germline (reference sequence). The CDR3 is 13 residues long. V was clipped by 0 bases and J by 7 bases, with 10 bases between them. The CDR3, as DNA: TGTGCCAGCAGCTTGGCTCACAGGGATGAAGCTTTCTTT. Translation: CASSLAHRDEAFF.

This clone was seen a single time. This chain joins TRBV10-3 and TRBJ2-1, with 12 bases that match TRBD1. Germline loops: CDR1 ENHRY, CDR2 SYGVKD. The CDR3 loop spans 12 amino acids. The junction had 1 base not matched to a gene; V was cut back by 8 bases and J by 8 bases. CDR3 coding DNA: TGTGCCATCGGGACAGGGGGCGATGAGCAGTTCTTC. Amino acids: CAIGTGGDEQFF.

The rearrangement uses TRBV2 and TRBJ2-7; 12 nucleotides align to TRBD2. J lost 2 bases, V lost 6 bases, and 5 bases had no gene match. Germline CDR1 reads SNHLY; CDR2 reads FYNNEI. The CDR3 runs to 15 residues. The CDR3 sequence is CASRLRTSGTYEQYF. The CDR3 coding sequence is TGTGCCAGCAGGCTCAGGACTAGCGGGACCTACGAGCAGTACTTC. The variable domain in full, completed from reference TRBV2 and TRBJ2-7, reads EPEVTQTPSHQVTQMGQEVILRCVPISNHLYFYWYRQILGQKVEFLVSFYNNEISEKSEIFDDQFSVERPDGSNFTLKIRSTKLEDSAMYFCASRLRTSGTYEQYFGPGTRLTVT.

The chain is built from TRBV6-5 and TRBJ2-1; D may be TRBD2 (7 bases). Germline CDR1 reads MNHEY; CDR2 reads SVGAGI. V was cut by 3 bases and J by 9 bases, with 18 bases left in between. The length of the CDR3 is 15 residues. The CDR3 region is CASSYSRGGSSEQFF. The CDR3 DNA reads TGTGCCAGCAGTTATTCAAGGGGGGGGAGCAGTGAGCAGTTCTTC.

This clone was observed a few times. The chain recombines TRBV28 with TRBJ1-1; no clear D. V lost 1 base and J lost 11, with 14 bases in between. Germline V gene sequence: CDR1 MDHEN, CDR2 SYDVKM. This CDR3 is built from 13 residues. This CDR3 reads CASSLSQTGMAFF. The CDR3 region has the DNA TGTGCCAGCAGTTTATCCCAGACGGGGATGGCTTTCTTT.

The chain combines TRBV23-1 with TRBJ1-1; TRBD1 aligns across 11 bases. TRBV23-1 is an open reading frame whose function is uncertain. The length of the CDR3 is 19 residues. Germline trimming cut 0 bases from V and 2 bases from J; bases unmatched to any gene: 11. DNA for the CDR3: TGCGCCAGCAGTCAATCCTCCGGACAGGGGGCAACGATAAACACTGAAGCTTTCTTT. Its translation: CASSQSSGQGATINTEAFF.

This clone was counted a few times. This chain links TRBV5-1 with TRBJ2-1; 7 bases fit TRBD2. Losses at the gene ends were 6 bases for V and 1 base for J; bases not matched to a gene: 4. The V gene's germline CDR1 is SGHRS and CDR2 YFSETQ. There are 14 residues in the CDR3. Here the CDR3 DNA reads TGCGCCAGCACCGCTAGCGGTTCCTACAATGAGCAGTTCTTC. Translation: CASTASGSYNEQFF.

This chain links TRBV4-1 with TRBJ2-7; TRBD1 matches at 9 bases. The CDR3 extends over 16 amino acids. Trimming took 4 bases from V and 5 from J; bases not matched to a gene: 12. CDR1 MGHRA and CDR2 YSYEKL come from the germline V gene. In nucleotides, the CDR3 is TGCGCCAGCAGCCGTCAACCCGGGACAGGGTTCCACGAGCAGTACTTC. Translation gives CASSRQPGTGFHEQYF.

This chain uses TRBV6-4 with TRBJ2-1, with 10 nucleotides matching TRBD2. The CDR3 extends over 17 amino acids. V gave up 7 bases and J gave up 0 bases; unmatched junction bases: 9. Germline assignment: CDR1 MRHNA and CDR2 SNTAGT. In DNA, the CDR3 is TGTGCCAGCAAAGATCAACTAGCGGGGCTCTCCTACAATGAGCAGTTCTTC. This sequence encodes CASKDQLAGLSYNEQFF.